A selection of T cell receptor beta chains follows, all from one sample in a study of cytomegalovirus exposure and HLA in healthy donors. TCRdb keeps only in-frame clones here, not all; method: immunoSEQ multiplex PCR. Of around 150,000 clones listed, roughly three quarters are singletons. The material sequenced was PBMCs. Receptors were obtained from a male donor in good health and CMV-seronegative. CDR3s include the opening cysteine and the closing phenylalanine or tryptophan. D genes are given only for firm matches. Clone size is given for some rows only: seen once, a few or many times, or a class if the clone is expanded.

>-|TRBJ1-2|TRBV5-1|-
TGCGCCAGCAGCTTTAGCACATTCGAGGGCTACACCTTC
CASSFSTFEGYTF
>TRBD1|TRBJ1-1|TRBV30|-
TGTGCCTGGAGCCCGAGAACGACAGGGGAAGGTGAAGCTTTCTTT
CAWSPRTTGEGEAFF
>-|TRBJ2-7|TRBV7-6|few
TGTGCCAGCAGCTTTTCCGGGACTCCGACCTACGAGCAGTACTTC
CASSFSGTPTYEQYF
>-|TRBJ2-3|TRBV5-8|few
TGTGCCAGCAGCTTGGCCTATGTAGATACGCAGTATTTT
CASSLAYVDTQYF
>-|TRBJ1-5|TRBV6-5|few
TGTGCCAGCAGTCGGGAATGGGATAGCAATCAGCCCCAGCATTTT
CASSREWDSNQPQHF
>TRBD1|TRBJ1-5|TRBV7-2|-
TGTGCCAGCAGCTTAAACGGACAGGGGGCTAATCAGCCCCAGCATTTT
CASSLNGQGANQPQHF
>TRBD2|TRBJ2-5|TRBV7-2|-
TGTGCCAGCAGCTCGCGGGGGGCAGGGAAGGGGGGACGAGAGGAGACCCAGTACTTC
CASSSRGAGKGGREETQYF
>TRBD1|TRBJ1-5|TRBV6-5|-
TGTGCCAGCAGTAGACAGGGGACGCATCAGCCCCAGCATTTT
CASSRQGTHQPQHF
>-|TRBJ1-1|TRBV7-2|-
TGTGCCAGCAGCTTATTCGAGCAGAACACTGAAGCTTTCTTT
CASSLFEQNTEAFF
>-|TRBJ2-7|TRBV6-6|-
TGTGCCAGCAGTCCCCCTGACTTCTACGAGCAGTACTTC
CASSPPDFYEQYF
>TRBD2|TRBJ2-3|TRBV5-4|-
TGTGCCAGCAGCCTGGGGACTAGCGGGGGACTTAGCACAGATACGCAGTATTTT
CASSLGTSGGLSTDTQYF
>TRBD1|TRBJ1-6|TRBV13|-
TGTGCCAGCAGCGGACCCGGACAGGGACGGAGTTCACCCCTCCACTTT
CASSGPGQGRSSPLHF
>-|TRBJ2-1|TRBV5-6|-
TGTGCCAGCAGTCCGGACAGCTCCTACAATGAGCAGTTCTTC
CASSPDSSYNEQFF
>-|TRBJ1-3|TRBV30|-
TGTGCCTGGACTCGAGGCCCGAGCTCTGGAAACACCATATATTTT
CAWTRGPSSGNTIYF
>TRBD1|TRBJ2-3|TRBV30|-
TGTGCCTGGAGTGTAGGACAGGCTGCAGATACGCAGTATTTT
CAWSVGQAADTQYF
>TRBD2|TRBJ2-1|TRBV27|-
TGTGCCAGCAGGGGAAGCGGGGTGCAGTTCTTC
CASRGSGVQFF
>TRBD1|TRBJ2-1|TRBV7-9|-
TGTGCCAGCAGCTGGACAGGGGACAATGAGCAGTTCTTC
CASSWTGDNEQFF
>-|TRBJ2-1|TRBV4-2|-
TGTGCCAGCAGCCAGGACTACAATGACAATGAGCAGTTCTTC
CASSQDYNDNEQFF